Listed here is a single T cell receptor beta chain. Its antigen remains unknown. Unmatched junction bases numbered 4, after V lost 1 base and J lost 2 bases. Germline loops: CDR1 LGHNA, CDR2 YNFKEQ. CDR3 length: 16 amino acids. TCRdb ran MiXCR on the RT-PCR reads and lists one entry per CDR3 protein. The sample shows 650,000 or so distinct CDR3 sequences, 14% of them seen only once. This specimen comes from a study of response to subunit inactivated influenza vaccine. Study-wide points: Authors suggested that a seasonal influenza vaccination recruits few new T cells each time.

The V and J genes are TRBV4-2 and TRBJ2-7, with 11 positions matching TRBD2. The clonotype comes from a man aged 45-65 years who received an inactivated influenza vaccine. The sample here was PBMCs from blood, taken approximately 15 days before vaccination. The CDR3 bases are TGTGCCAGCAGCCAAGGGGGGACTAGCGGTGCCTACGAGCAGTACTTC. Translating it yields CASSQGGTSGAYEQYF.